Listed below are T cell receptor beta chains from one sample, sequenced in a study of cytomegalovirus exposure and HLA in healthy donors. Method: immunoSEQ multiplex PCR; TCRdb's copy keeps in-frame clones and lacks some. The profile shows 60,000 to 85,000 clones, 78% of them singletons. The source material was PBMCs. The receptors here all came from a man aged 35 to 55 in good health and CMV-seronegative. The CDR3 runs from the conserved cysteine through the conserved F or W. A D gene is named only where the DNA matches it firmly. Clone size is given for some rows only: seen once, a few or many times, or a class if the clone is expanded.

D gene	CDR3 length	clone size	V gene	J gene	CDR3 protein	CDR3 DNA
TRBD2	15	.	TRBV11-3	TRBJ2-7	CASRGTSLPSHEQYF	TGTGCCAGCAGGGGGACTAGTTTGCCTTCCCACGAGCAGTACTTC
.	16	.	TRBV4-1	TRBJ1-4	CASSLGHSATNEKLFF	TGCGCCAGCAGCCTTGGACACTCCGCAACTAATGAAAAACTGTTTTTT
.	13	.	TRBV2	TRBJ2-7	CASNGPGSYEQYF	TGTGCCAGCAATGGTCCGGGATCCTACGAGCAGTACTTC
.	16	.	TRBV19	TRBJ2-7	CASSIGGMGLTSEQYF	TGTGCCAGTAGTATAGGGGGGATGGGACTGACAAGCGAGCAGTACTTC
.	13	few	TRBV6-6	TRBJ1-4	CASSYGTGEKLFF	TGTGCCAGCAGTTACGGTACAGGTGAAAAACTGTTTTTT
.	15	.	TRBV18	TRBJ1-4	CASSFQRGGHEKLFF	TGTGCCAGCTCATTTCAGAGGGGGGGCCATGAAAAACTGTTTTTT
TRBD2	15	.	TRBV5-1	TRBJ2-5	CASSLGLAVVETQYF	TGCGCCAGCAGCTTGGGACTAGCGGTTGTAGAGACCCAGTACTTC
TRBD2	15	.	TRBV5-1	TRBJ2-7	CASSLGLAGVSEQYF	TGCGCCAGCAGCTTGGGACTAGCGGGAGTTTCCGAGCAGTACTTC
TRBD1	16	.	TRBV5-1	TRBJ2-2	CASSYSGTGVTGELFF	TGCGCCAGCAGTTACTCCGGGACAGGGGTCACCGGGGAGCTGTTTTTT
.	13	.	TRBV7-3	TRBJ2-1	CASSLELGREQFF	TGTGCCAGCAGCTTAGAGTTGGGGCGGGAGCAGTTCTTC
TRBD2	19	few	TRBV19	TRBJ2-7	CASSRAVGTSGGDSYEQYF	TGTGCCAGTAGTAGGGCGGTGGGCACGTCGGGAGGGGACTCCTACGAGCAGTACTTC
TRBD2	15	few	TRBV5-4	TRBJ2-1	CASSSDTKREHEQFF	TGTGCCAGCAGCTCAGACACAAAGCGGGAGCATGAGCAGTTCTTC
TRBD2	16	.	TRBV19	TRBJ2-7	CASSTVAGQIGGEQYF	TGTGCCAGTAGTACGGTAGCGGGCCAAATAGGAGGTGAGCAGTACTTC
TRBD1	15	.	TRBV19	TRBJ1-5	CASSLGQGSNQPQHF	TGTGCCAGTAGTCTAGGACAGGGAAGCAATCAGCCCCAGCATTTT
TRBD2	16	.	TRBV2	TRBJ2-1	CASSYLSGRGYNEQFF	TGTGCCAGCAGCTACCTTAGCGGGAGGGGTTACAATGAGCAGTTCTTC
.	14	once	TRBV27	TRBJ1-5	CASSPKRGNQPQHF	TGTGCCAGCAGTCCTAAACGAGGCAATCAGCCCCAGCATTTT
.	14	.	TRBV28	TRBJ2-5	CASSFPGHKETQYF	TGTGCCAGCAGTTTCCCGGGACATAAAGAGACCCAGTACTTC
TRBD2	17	.	TRBV7-6	TRBJ2-1	CASSSGTSGKYNNEQFF	TGTGCCAGCAGCTCCGGGACTAGCGGGAAATATAACAATGAGCAGTTCTTC
.	14	once	TRBV6-5	TRBJ1-5	CASRKPGQNQPQHF	TGTGCCAGCAGGAAACCGGGACAAAATCAGCCCCAGCATTTT
.	16	once	TRBV18	TRBJ2-7	CASSQNRGGSAHEQYF	TGTGCCAGCTCCCAGAACAGGGGGGGATCGGCACACGAGCAGTACTTC
TRBD1	17	.	TRBV7-2	TRBJ1-3	CASSLPGRGITGNTIYF	TGTGCCAGCAGCTTACCCGGCAGGGGGATTACTGGAAACACCATATATTTT
.	12	.	TRBV28	TRBJ1-2	CASSPLGYGYTF	TGTGCCAGCAGCCCCCTCGGGTATGGCTACACCTTC
.	14	few	TRBV19	TRBJ1-3	CASSSTFSGNTIYF	TGTGCCAGTAGTAGTACATTCTCTGGAAACACCATATATTTT
.	13	.	TRBV14	TRBJ2-1	CASSQVGQKKQFF	TGTGCCAGCAGCCAAGTAGGACAAAAAAAGCAGTTCTTC
TRBD2	16	.	TRBV5-1	TRBJ2-1	CASSRGLAGLNNEQFF	TGCGCCAGCAGCCGAGGACTAGCGGGCCTAAACAATGAGCAGTTCTTC
.	12	.	TRBV6-1	TRBJ2-7	CASSAQGYEQYF	TGTGCCAGCAGTGCACAGGGTTACGAGCAGTACTTC
.	17	.	TRBV14	TRBJ1-6	CASSQVLRSSYNSPLHF	TGTGCCAGCAGCCAAGTCTTAAGGAGCTCCTATAATTCACCCCTCCACTTT
.	12	.	TRBV7-9	TRBJ1-5	CASSLGSGAQHF	TGTGCCAGCAGCTTAGGTTCGGGGGCCCAGCATTTT
TRBD2	20	.	TRBV7-6	TRBJ2-3	CASSQTLAGASPESTDTQYF	TGTGCCAGCAGCCAAACACTAGCGGGAGCGTCCCCGGAAAGCACAGATACGCAGTATTTT
.	14	.	TRBV7-9	TRBJ2-5	CASSLSQGGETQYF	TGTGCCAGCAGCTTATCCCAGGGCGGTGAGACCCAGTACTTC
.	14	.	TRBV27	TRBJ1-1	CASSLGRRDTEAFF	TGTGCCAGCAGTCTTGGGCGCAGGGACACTGAAGCTTTCTTT
.	14	.	TRBV7-9	TRBJ2-5	CASSSTKGVETQYF	TGTGCCAGCAGCTCTACAAAGGGGGTGGAGACCCAGTACTTC
TRBD2	15	.	TRBV9	TRBJ2-7	CASSVGSGSGWEQYF	TGTGCCAGCAGCGTAGGTAGCGGGAGCGGCTGGGAGCAGTACTTC
TRBD1	15	.	TRBV5-1	TRBJ2-2	CASSDGQGYTGELFF	TGCGCCAGCAGCGACGGACAGGGGTACACCGGGGAGCTGTTTTTT
.	15	.	TRBV5-1	TRBJ2-3	CASSLAQGTRDTQYF	TGCGCCAGCAGCTTGGCCCAGGGGACGAGAGATACGCAGTATTTT
TRBD2	21	.	TRBV7-3	TRBJ2-7	CASSRMGPAGVHSPVNYEQYF	TGTGCCAGCAGCCGAATGGGACCAGCGGGAGTTCACTCCCCGGTAAACTACGAGCAGTACTTC
.	13	.	TRBV12-5	TRBJ2-7	CASGTQQEFEQYF	TGTGCTAGTGGGACACAGCAGGAATTCGAGCAGTACTTC
TRBD2	16	.	TRBV2	TRBJ2-5	CASKQLAGGPRETQYF	TGTGCCAGCAAGCAACTAGCGGGAGGGCCCAGGGAGACCCAGTACTTC
TRBD2	14	.	TRBV9	TRBJ2-7	CASSGLAGGYEQYF	TGTGCCAGCAGCGGGCTAGCGGGAGGCTACGAGCAGTACTTC
.	16	.	TRBV11-2	TRBJ2-3	CASSHPDYSSTDTQYF	TGTGCCAGCAGCCATCCCGACTATTCTAGCACTGATACGCAGTATTTT
.	15	.	TRBV7-9	TRBJ1-2	CASTLAGAPNYGYTF	TGTGCCAGCACTCTTGCGGGGGCGCCTAACTATGGCTACACCTTC
.	15	.	TRBV5-5	TRBJ1-1	CASTPLSEWNTEAFF	TGTGCCAGCACCCCCCTCAGTGAATGGAACACTGAAGCTTTCTTT
TRBD1	13	.	TRBV27	TRBJ1-1	CASSLGQGIEAFF	TGTGCCAGCAGTTTGGGACAGGGAATTGAAGCTTTCTTT
.	13	few	TRBV25-1	TRBJ1-1	CASSQGLNTEAFF	TGTGCCAGCAGCCAGGGGCTGAACACTGAAGCTTTCTTT
.	15	.	TRBV4-2	TRBJ2-2	CASSQDLGVTGELFF	TGTGCCAGCAGCCAAGATCTCGGGGTAACCGGGGAGCTGTTTTTT
TRBD2	14	.	TRBV5-1	TRBJ2-7	CASSSRTSGDEQYF	TGCGCCAGCAGCTCCAGGACTAGCGGGGACGAGCAGTACTTC
TRBD2	17	.	TRBV5-4	TRBJ2-7	CASSRGASGRFSYEQYF	TGTGCCAGCAGCCGAGGGGCTAGCGGGAGGTTCTCCTACGAGCAGTACTTC
.	15	.	TRBV5-1	TRBJ2-7	CASSFGQGQSNEQYF	TGCGCCAGCAGCTTTGGTCAGGGTCAAAGTAACGAGCAGTACTTC
.	17	.	TRBV7-9	TRBJ2-7	CASSSLIEGGRSYEQYF	TGTGCCAGCAGCTCCCTAATCGAGGGGGGGAGGTCCTACGAGCAGTACTTC